A single TCR beta chain is shown here with its context. The PCR ran on 60 Vbeta and 13 Jbeta primers. TCRdb's copy holds only in-frame clones and misses some; the assay was immunoSEQ multiplex PCR. This table holds roughly 84,000 clones, around 79% found once. The data are from a study of cytomegalovirus exposure and HLA in healthy donors. The CDR3 is made up of 15 amino acids. Germline V CDR1 and CDR2: SGHAT, FQNNGV. J was trimmed by 8 bases and V by 6 bases; bases with no gene match: 12. The gene calls are TRBV11-2 and TRBJ2-1; 8 nucleotides line up with TRBD1. Sequencing was carried out using PBMCs. This sequence was found in a human donor in good health. The CDR3, as DNA: TGTGCCAGCAGTTGGACAGGGTCGGTTATCTATGAGCAGTTCTTC. It specifies CASSWTGSVIYEQFF.